A selection of T cell receptor beta chains follows, all from one sample in a study. Each CDR3 protein is one row after TCRdb ran MiXCR on the RT-PCR reads. Of about 680,000 distinct CDR3 sequences in the sample, 14% are singletons; the top ten hold about 3.9%. The material sequenced was memory CD4+ T cells from blood. Every receptor here comes from a female donor in good health, serving as a healthy control. The CDR3 runs from the conserved cysteine through the conserved F or W. A D gene is named only where the DNA matches it firmly. Size is omitted from some rows. Given values are once, few, many or a class for expanded clones.

>many|TRBV10-3|TRBD2|14|TRBJ2-1
CAISASGRRNEQFF
TGTGCCATCAGCGCTAGCGGGAGACGGAATGAGCAGTTCTTC
>many|TRBV12-3/TRBV12-4|TRBD1|12|TRBJ2-7
CASRRQGAEQYF
TGTGCCAGCAGACGACAGGGGGCCGAGCAGTACTTC
>NA|TRBV12-3/TRBV12-4|TRBD2|15|TRBJ2-7
CASNFLAGGFYEQYF
TGTGCCAGCAACTTTCTAGCGGGAGGATTCTACGAGCAGTACTTC
>few|TRBV20-1|TRBD2|15|TRBJ2-3
CSASVLAGGGDTQYF
TGCAGTGCTAGCGTACTAGCGGGAGGAGGAGATACGCAGTATTTT
>NA|TRBV20-1|NA|11|TRBJ2-5
CSARRQETQYF
TGCAGTGCTAGACGGCAAGAGACCCAGTACTTC
>NA|TRBV29-1|NA|18|TRBJ1-1
CSVAERGILYSSNTEAFF
TGCAGCGTGGCCGAGCGGGGGATCCTTTACTCGTCGAACACTGAAGCTTTCTTT
>NA|TRBV6-6|TRBD2|16|TRBJ2-2
CASRGASGGPTGELFF
TGTGCCAGCAGAGGGGCTAGCGGGGGGCCCACCGGGGAGCTGTTTTTT
>few|TRBV6-6|NA|13|TRBJ1-5
CASSYAGNQPQHF
TGTGCCAGCAGTTACGCCGGGAACCAGCCCCAGCATTTT
>few|TRBV7-7|TRBD2|16|TRBJ2-1
CASSPGLAGGRDEQFF
TGTGCCAGCAGCCCCGGACTAGCGGGGGGTCGGGATGAGCAGTTCTTC
>few|TRBV20-1|TRBD2|15|TRBJ2-1
CSARITSGTYNEQFF
TGCAGTGCTAGAATCACTAGCGGAACCTACAATGAGCAGTTCTTC
>many|TRBV7-9|TRBD2|18|TRBJ2-1
CASSHRTSGGVLANEQFF
TGTGCCAGCAGCCATAGGACTAGCGGGGGGGTTCTCGCCAATGAGCAGTTCTTC
>many|TRBV7-2|TRBD2|19|TRBJ2-3
CASSSPVLAGSSSTDTQYF
TGTGCCAGCAGCTCCCCCGTTTTAGCGGGTTCCTCTAGCACAGATACGCAGTATTTT
>few|TRBV6-2/TRBV6-3|NA|15|TRBJ2-1
CASSPPGTHRNEQFF
TGTGCCAGCAGTCCTCCCGGGACCCACCGCAATGAGCAGTTCTTC
>few|TRBV10-3|TRBD1|13|TRBJ2-7
CAISESTGSEQYF
TGTGCCATCAGTGAGTCGACAGGGTCTGAGCAGTACTTC
>many|TRBV6-5|NA|16|TRBJ1-1
CASSTTAPRVDTEAFF
TGTGCCAGCAGCACTACGGCCCCCAGGGTTGACACTGAAGCTTTCTTT
>NA|TRBV7-9|NA|12|TRBJ2-3
CASSLADYTHYF
TGTGCCAGCAGCTTAGCGGACTATACGCATTATTTT
>NA|TRBV20-1|TRBD1|13|TRBJ1-2
CSAHGQANYGYTF
TGCAGTGCACACGGACAGGCTAACTATGGCTACACCTTC
>NA|TRBV18|NA|15|TRBJ2-7
CASSPTRLVSTEQYF
TGTGCCAGCTCACCGACTAGACTAGTGTCGACCGAGCAGTACTTC